The TCR beta chain described here comes from a study of PD-L1 blockade in urothelial cancer. Study as a whole: Each participant's history included 0 to 3 prior chemotherapy regimens.

Germline CDR1 MDHEN, CDR2 SYDVKM. The CDR3 runs 14 residues. The ends lost 5 bases at V and 4 bases at J; junction bases unmatched: 7. TCR analog templates of synthetic origin were spiked into each PCR. The table came from immunoSEQ multiplex PCR; TCRdb's copy has only in-frame clones and leaves some out. The sample has about 44,000 clones; approximately 78% are singletons. The sequence came from a man aged 70-80 years with urothelial cancer. The source was PBMCs, collected around atezolizumab (anti-PD-L1) treatment. V is TRBV28 and J is TRBJ1-1, with 7 bases matching TRBD1. The CDR3 reads CASSPRRGRTEAFF. The DNA of the CDR3 is TGTGCCAGCAGTCCAAGAAGGGGGCGCACTGAAGCTTTCTTT. The whole variable domain, filled in from reference TRBV28 and TRBJ1-1, reads DVKVTQSSRYLVKRTGEKVFLECVQDMDHENMFWYRQDPGLGLRLIYFSYDVKMKEKGDIPEGYSVSREKKERFSLILESASTNQTSMYLCASSPRRGRTEAFFGQGTRLTVV.